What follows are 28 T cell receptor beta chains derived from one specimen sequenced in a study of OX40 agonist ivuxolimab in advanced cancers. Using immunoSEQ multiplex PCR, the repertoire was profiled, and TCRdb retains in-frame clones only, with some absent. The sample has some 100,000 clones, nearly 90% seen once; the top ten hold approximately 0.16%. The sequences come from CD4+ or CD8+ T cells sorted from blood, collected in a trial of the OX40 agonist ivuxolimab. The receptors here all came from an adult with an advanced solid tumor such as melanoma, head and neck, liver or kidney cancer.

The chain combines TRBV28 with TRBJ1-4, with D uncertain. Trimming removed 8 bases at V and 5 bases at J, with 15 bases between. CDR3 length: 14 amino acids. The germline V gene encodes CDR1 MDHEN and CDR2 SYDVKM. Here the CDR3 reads CASGLLRENEKLFF. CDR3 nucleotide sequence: TGTGCCAGCGGCCTGTTGAGAGAGAATGAAAAACTGTTTTTT.

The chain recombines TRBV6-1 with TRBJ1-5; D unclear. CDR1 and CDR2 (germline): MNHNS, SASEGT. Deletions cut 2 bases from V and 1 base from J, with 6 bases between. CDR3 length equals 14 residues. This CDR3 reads CASSEQISNQPQHF. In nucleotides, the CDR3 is TGTGCCAGCAGTGAACAAATAAGCAATCAGCCCCAGCATTTT.

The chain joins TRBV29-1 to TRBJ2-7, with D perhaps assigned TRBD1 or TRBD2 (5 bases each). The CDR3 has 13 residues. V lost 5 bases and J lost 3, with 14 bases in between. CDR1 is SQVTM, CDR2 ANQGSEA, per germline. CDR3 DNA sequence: TGCAGCGTTCTTCCGGGGCCGAACTACGAGCAGTACTTC. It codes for CSVLPGPNYEQYF.

The DNA of the CDR3 is TGTGCCAGCAGCCCTCGGACAGGGACCGGGGAGCTGTTTTTT. Translated: CASSPRTGTGELFF. The chain couples TRBV7-3 to TRBJ2-2; 8 positions match TRBD1. The CDR3 runs 14 residues. V dropped 5 bases and J dropped 5; count of bases not matched to a gene: 4. From germline, CDR1 is SGHTA and CDR2 FQGTGA.

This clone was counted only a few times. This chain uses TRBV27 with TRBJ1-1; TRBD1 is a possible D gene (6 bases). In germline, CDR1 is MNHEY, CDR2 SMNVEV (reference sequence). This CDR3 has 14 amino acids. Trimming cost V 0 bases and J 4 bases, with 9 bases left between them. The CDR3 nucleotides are TGTGCCAGCAGTTTATCTCAGGGGATCACTGAAGCTTTCTTT. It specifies CASSLSQGITEAFF.

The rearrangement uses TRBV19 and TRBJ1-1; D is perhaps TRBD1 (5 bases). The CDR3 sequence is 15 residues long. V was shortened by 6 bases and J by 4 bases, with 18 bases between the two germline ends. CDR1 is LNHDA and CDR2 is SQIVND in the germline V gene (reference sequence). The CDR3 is CASSNQKGLGTEAFF. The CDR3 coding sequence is TGTGCCAGTAGCAACCAAAAGGGGCTCGGCACTGAAGCTTTCTTT.

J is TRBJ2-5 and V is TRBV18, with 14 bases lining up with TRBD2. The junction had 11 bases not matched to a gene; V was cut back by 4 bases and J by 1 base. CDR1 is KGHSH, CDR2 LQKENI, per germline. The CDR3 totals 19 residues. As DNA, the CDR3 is TGTGCCAGCTCACAGTTACCCGGGGGGACTAGCGGGAGCCAAGAGACCCAGTACTTC. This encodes CASSQLPGGTSGSQETQYF.

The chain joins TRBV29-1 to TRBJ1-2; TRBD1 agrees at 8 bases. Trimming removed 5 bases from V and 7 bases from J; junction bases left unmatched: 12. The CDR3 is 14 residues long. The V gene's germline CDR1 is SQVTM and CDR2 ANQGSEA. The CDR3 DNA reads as TGCAGCGTTCCCCACAGGGGGAATTCCCTTGGCTACACCTTC. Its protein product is CSVPHRGNSLGYTF.

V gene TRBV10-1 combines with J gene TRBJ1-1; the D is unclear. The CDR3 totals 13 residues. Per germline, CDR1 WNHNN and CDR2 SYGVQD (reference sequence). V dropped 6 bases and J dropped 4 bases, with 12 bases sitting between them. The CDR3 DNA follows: TGCGCCAGCAGCGTGGATTTGGGCACTGAAGCTTTCTTT. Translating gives CASSVDLGTEAFF.

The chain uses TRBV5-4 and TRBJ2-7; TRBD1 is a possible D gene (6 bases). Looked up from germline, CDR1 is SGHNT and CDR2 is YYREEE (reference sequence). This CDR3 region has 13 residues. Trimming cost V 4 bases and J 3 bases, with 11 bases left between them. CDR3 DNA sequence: TGTGCCAGCAGCCTAGGGACAATCTACGAGCAGTACTTC. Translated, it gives CASSLGTIYEQYF.

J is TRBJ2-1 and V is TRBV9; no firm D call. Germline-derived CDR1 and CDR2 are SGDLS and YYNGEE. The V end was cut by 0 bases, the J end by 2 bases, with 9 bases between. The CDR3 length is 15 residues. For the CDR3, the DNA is TGTGCCAGCAGCGTAGCTTCCGACCCCTACAATGAGCAGTTCTTC. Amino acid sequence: CASSVASDPYNEQFF.

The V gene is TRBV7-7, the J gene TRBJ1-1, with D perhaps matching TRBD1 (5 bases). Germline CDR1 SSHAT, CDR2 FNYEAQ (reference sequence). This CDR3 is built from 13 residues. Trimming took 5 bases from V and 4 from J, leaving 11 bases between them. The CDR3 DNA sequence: TGTGCCAGCAGCCTTCTCAGGGTCACTGAAGCTTTCTTT. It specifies CASSLLRVTEAFF.

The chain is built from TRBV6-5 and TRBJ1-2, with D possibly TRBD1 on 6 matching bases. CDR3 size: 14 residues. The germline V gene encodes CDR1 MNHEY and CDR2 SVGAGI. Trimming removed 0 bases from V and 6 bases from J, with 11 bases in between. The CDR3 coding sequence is TGTGCCAGCAGTTACTCGGCGGGGGGCGATGGCTACACCTTC. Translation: CASSYSAGGDGYTF.

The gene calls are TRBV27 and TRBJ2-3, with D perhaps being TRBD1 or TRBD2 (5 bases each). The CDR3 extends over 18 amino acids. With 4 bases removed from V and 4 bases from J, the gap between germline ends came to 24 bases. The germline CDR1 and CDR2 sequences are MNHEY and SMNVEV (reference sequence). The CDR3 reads CASSSLGPGPRAADTQYF. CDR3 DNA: TGTGCCAGCAGTTCGCTGGGCCCGGGACCCCGTGCCGCAGATACGCAGTATTTT.

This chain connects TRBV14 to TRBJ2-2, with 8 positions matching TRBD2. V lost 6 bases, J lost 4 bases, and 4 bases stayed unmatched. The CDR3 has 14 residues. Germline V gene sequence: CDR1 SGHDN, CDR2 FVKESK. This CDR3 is CASSRTSSTGELFF. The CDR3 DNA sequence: TGTGCCAGCAGTCGGACTAGCAGCACCGGGGAGCTGTTTTTT.

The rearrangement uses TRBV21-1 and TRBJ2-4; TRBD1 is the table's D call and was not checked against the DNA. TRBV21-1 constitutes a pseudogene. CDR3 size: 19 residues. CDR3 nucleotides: TGTGCCAGCAGCCTTTACGGGGACAGGTCGCTTTTAGCCAAAAACATTCAGTACTTC. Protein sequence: CASSLYGDRSLLAKNIQYF.

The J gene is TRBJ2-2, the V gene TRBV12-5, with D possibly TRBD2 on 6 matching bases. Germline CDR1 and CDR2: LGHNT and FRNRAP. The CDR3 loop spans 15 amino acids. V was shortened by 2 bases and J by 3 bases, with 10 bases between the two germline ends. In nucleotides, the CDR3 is TGTGCTAGTGGTTTGCTTAGCGGATACACCGGGGAGCTGTTTTTT. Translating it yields CASGLLSGYTGELFF.

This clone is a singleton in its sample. CDR3 in amino acids: CASSGGMGPRDEQYF. CDR3 bases: TGTGCCAGCAGCGGGGGGATGGGGCCTCGGGACGAGCAGTACTTC. The rearrangement uses TRBV9 and TRBJ2-7; D is tentatively TRBD1 or TRBD2 (5 bases each). CDR1 is SGDLS and CDR2 is YYNGEE in the germline V gene. The CDR3 is 15 amino acids. V lost 3 bases, J lost 5 bases, and 18 bases lay in between.

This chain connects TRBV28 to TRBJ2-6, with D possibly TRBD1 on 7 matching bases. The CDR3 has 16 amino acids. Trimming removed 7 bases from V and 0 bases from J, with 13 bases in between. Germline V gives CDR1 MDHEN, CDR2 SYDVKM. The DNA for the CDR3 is TGTGCCAGCATAGCAGGGGGGATCTCTGGGGCCAACGTCCTGACTTTC. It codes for CASIAGGISGANVLTF.

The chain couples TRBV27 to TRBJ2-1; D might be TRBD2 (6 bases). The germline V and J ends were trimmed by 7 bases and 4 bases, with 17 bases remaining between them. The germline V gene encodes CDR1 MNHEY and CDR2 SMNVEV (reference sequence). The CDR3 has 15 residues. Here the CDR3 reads CASTFSGINYNEQFF. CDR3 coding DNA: TGTGCCAGCACCTTTAGCGGAATCAATTACAATGAGCAGTTCTTC.

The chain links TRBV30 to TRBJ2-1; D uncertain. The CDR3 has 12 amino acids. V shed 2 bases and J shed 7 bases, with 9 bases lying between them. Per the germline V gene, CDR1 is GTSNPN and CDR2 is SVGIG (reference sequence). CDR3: CAWSSLVNEQFF. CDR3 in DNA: TGTGCCTGGAGTAGCCTAGTAAATGAGCAGTTCTTC.

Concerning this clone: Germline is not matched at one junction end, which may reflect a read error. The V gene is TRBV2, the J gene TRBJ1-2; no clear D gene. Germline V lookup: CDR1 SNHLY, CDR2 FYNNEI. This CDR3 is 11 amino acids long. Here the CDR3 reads CASSEGWERRF. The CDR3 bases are TGTGCCAGCAGTGAAGGTTGGGAAAGGCGCTTC.

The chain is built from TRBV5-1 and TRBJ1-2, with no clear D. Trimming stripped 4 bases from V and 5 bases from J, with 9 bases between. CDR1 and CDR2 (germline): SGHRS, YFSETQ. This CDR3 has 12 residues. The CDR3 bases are TGCGCCAGCAGCCCGGACGTGTATGGCTACACCTTC. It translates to CASSPDVYGYTF.

The CDR3 nucleotides read TGTGCCAGCAGCTTAGACGGGGTAAAGGCTTACGAGCAGTACTTC. Translating it yields CASSLDGVKAYEQYF. The chain links TRBV7-9 to TRBJ2-7; D might be TRBD2 (5 bases). The germline gives CDR1 SEHNR, CDR2 FQNEAQ (reference sequence). Trimming pared 1 base from V and 4 bases from J, leaving 14 bases between. The CDR3 is 15 amino acids.

The CDR3 here is CASSRTSGRQTDTQYF. CDR3 coding DNA: TGTGCCAGCAGCAGGACTAGCGGGAGACAGACAGATACGCAGTATTTT. The chain employs TRBV28 and TRBJ2-3; 13 positions match TRBD2. The CDR3 sequence is 16 residues long. Germline CDR1 reads MDHEN; CDR2 reads SYDVKM. After removal of 6 bases from V and 3 bases from J, the junction contained 6 bases not matched to a gene.

The CDR3 region has the DNA TGTGCCAGCAGCCGGGGAAGGGACGCTGCCTACAATGAGCAGTTCTTC. It encodes CASSRGRDAAYNEQFF. The chain has TRBV5-4 and TRBJ2-1; D tentatively fits TRBD1 or TRBD2 (5 bases each). Germline-derived CDR1 and CDR2 are SGHNT and YYREEE (reference sequence). This CDR3 is 16 amino acids long. Deletions cut 4 bases from V and 2 bases from J, with 16 bases between.

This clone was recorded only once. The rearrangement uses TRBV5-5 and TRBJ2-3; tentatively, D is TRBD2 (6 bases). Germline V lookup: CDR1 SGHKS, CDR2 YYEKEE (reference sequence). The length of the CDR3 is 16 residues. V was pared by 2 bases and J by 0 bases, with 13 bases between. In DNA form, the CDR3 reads TGTGCCAGCAGCTTATTTGGCGGGACTAGCACAGATACGCAGTATTTT. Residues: CASSLFGGTSTDTQYF.

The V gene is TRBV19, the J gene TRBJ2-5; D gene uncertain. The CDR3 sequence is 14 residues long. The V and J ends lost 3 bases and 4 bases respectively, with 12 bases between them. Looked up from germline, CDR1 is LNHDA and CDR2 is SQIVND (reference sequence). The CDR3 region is CASSISGVGETQYF. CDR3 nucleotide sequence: TGTGCCAGTAGTATTAGTGGGGTGGGAGAGACCCAGTACTTC. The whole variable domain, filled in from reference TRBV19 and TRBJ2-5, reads DGGITQSPKYLFRKEGQNVTLSCEQNLNHDAMYWYRQDPGQGLRLIYYSQIVNDFQKGDIAEGYSVSREKKESFPLTVTSAQKNPTAFYLCASSISGVGETQYFGPGTRLLVL.